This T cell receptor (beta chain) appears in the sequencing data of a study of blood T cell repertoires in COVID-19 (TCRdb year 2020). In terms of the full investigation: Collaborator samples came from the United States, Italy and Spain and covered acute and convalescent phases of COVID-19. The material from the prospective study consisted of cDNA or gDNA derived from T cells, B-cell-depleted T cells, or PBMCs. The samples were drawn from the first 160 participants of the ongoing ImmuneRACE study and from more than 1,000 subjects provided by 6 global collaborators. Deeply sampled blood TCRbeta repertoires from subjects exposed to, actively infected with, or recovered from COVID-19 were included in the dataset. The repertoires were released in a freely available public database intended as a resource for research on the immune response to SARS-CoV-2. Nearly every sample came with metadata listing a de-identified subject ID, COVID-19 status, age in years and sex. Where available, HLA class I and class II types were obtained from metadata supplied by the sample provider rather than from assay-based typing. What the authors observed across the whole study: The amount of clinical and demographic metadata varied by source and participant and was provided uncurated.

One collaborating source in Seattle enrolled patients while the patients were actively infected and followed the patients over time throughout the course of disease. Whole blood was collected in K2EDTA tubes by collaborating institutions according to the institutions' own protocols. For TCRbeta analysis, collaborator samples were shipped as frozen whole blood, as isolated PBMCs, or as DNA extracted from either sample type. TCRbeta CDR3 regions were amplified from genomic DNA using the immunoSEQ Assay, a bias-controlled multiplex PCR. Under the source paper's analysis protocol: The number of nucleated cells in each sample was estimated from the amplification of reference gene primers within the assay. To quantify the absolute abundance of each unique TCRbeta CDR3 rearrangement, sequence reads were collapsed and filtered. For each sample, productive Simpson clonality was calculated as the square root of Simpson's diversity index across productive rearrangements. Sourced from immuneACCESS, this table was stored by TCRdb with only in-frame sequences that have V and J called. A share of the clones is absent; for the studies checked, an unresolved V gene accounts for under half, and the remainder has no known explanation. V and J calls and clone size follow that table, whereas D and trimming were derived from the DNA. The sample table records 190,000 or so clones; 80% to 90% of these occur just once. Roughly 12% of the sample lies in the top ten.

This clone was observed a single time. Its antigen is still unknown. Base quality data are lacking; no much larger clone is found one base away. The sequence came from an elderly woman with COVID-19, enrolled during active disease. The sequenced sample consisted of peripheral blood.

The base sequence is TGCGCCAGCAGCCTCACCCCCGACAGGGCCATCTACGAGCAGTACTTC. Its protein reads: CASSLTPDRAIYEQYF. The rearranged segments are TRBV5-1 and TRBJ2-7; 7 middle bases align to TRBD1. Taken from the germline V gene, the CDR1 and CDR2 loops are SGHRS and YFSETQ. The germline V end is reduced by 4 bases and the J end by 3 bases; junction bases left unmatched: 13. Spanning cysteine to phenylalanine, the CDR3 consists of 16 amino acids. Here the CDR3 DNA is all that survives: 48 bases in frame from base 1. The CDR3 plus the reference TRBV5-1 and TRBJ2-7 genes for the other parts give the full variable domain: KAGVTQTPRYLIKTRGQQVTLSCSPISGHRSVSWYQQTPGQGLQFLFEYFSETQRNKGNFPGRFSGRQFSNSRSEMNVSTLELGDSALYLCASSLTPDRAIYEQYFGPGTRLTVT.